Described below is a single T cell receptor (beta chain) sequence and its context. Its antigen is as yet unknown. This record belongs to a study of CXCR3-negative and CXCR3-positive naive CD8 T cells. Study-level points and caveats: Both naive subsets had comparably high diversity; memory CD8+ cells much lower.

It was by 5' RACE with UMI labels that the TRB cDNA libraries were prepared. For each CDR3 protein, TCRdb gives one entry from its re-call of the 5' RACE reads, without DNA. The sample includes about 43,000 distinct CDR3 sequences. The length of the CDR3 is 14 residues. The sequencing input was memory CD8+ T cells from blood. This sequence joins TRBV12-3 or TRBV12-4 and TRBJ2-1; lacking DNA, the TRBD1 call made by TCRdb goes unchecked. The receptor was derived from a human donor in good health. Some clones in this sample may be carry-over from other donors' samples. The CDR3 loop reads CASSLEEGSNEQFF.